This paragraph covers one T cell receptor beta chain sequence. Its antigen is not known. This CDR3 region has 13 residues. This sample is part of a study of tumor-infiltrating lymphocytes in localized non-small cell lung cancer. Study as a whole: The cohort mixed smokers and never-smokers, several histologies, and some post-neoadjuvant-chemotherapy samples. Study results and limitations: Not all patients were TCR sequenced, owing to tissue quantity.

Assay: immunoSEQ multiplex PCR; the TCRdb copy retains only in-frame clones and omits some. Of roughly 15,000 clones in the sample, about 71% were seen once. The V gene is TRBV21-1, the J gene TRBJ1-5. TRBV21-1 is marked as a pseudogene. The sequencing sample was made of uninvolved lung tissue not adjacent to the tumor. This TCR derives from a human donor with non-small cell lung cancer. CDR3 amino acids: CASSKARCQPQHF. The CDR3 region has the DNA TGTGCCAGCAGCAAAGCTAGATGCCAGCCCCAGCATTTT.